Listed below are T cell receptor beta chains from one sample, sequenced in a study of CD8 T cells in Susac syndrome. TCRdb re-derived calls from the immunoSEQ multiplex PCR reads in MiXCR, one entry per CDR3 protein. Among roughly 200,000 distinct CDR3 sequences listed, roughly 95% were seen once. Sequenced material: CD4+ T cells from PBMCs. The receptors here all came from a human donor in good health. Both conserved end residues are part of each CDR3. Fields, in order: D gene, J gene, clone size, V gene, CDR3 DNA, CDR3 protein. The D gene is left open where the match is weak. The listing skips clone size in some rows; elsewhere it reads once, few, many or a size class.

TRBD2,TRBJ2-1,.,TRBV2,TGTGCCACTCATTATAGCGGGTTTGGGAGTGAGCAGTTCTTC,CATHYSGFGSEQFF
.,TRBJ1-1,.,TRBV28,TGTGCCAGCAGATCCCACCGTACCACTGAAGCTTTCTTT,CASRSHRTTEAFF
TRBD1,TRBJ1-1,.,TRBV29-1,TGCAGCGTAGGTTCCGGGACAGGGTATGTCTCTGAAGCTTTCTTT,CSVGSGTGYVSEAFF
TRBD2,TRBJ2-7,.,TRBV11-2,TGTGCCAGCAGCTCGCTAGCGGGAAAAGCGGGCGAGCAGTACTTC,CASSSLAGKAGEQYF
.,TRBJ1-4,.,TRBV2,TGTGCCAGCACCATGCGGGAAAAACTGTTTTTT,CASTMREKLFF
TRBD2,TRBJ2-7,.,TRBV5-6,TGTGCCAGCAGTCAAACGGCGGGACTAGCAGGCTACGAGCAGTACTTC,CASSQTAGLAGYEQYF
.,TRBJ1-1,.,TRBV29-1,TGCAGCGTTGGACGGACGGTGAACACTGAAGCTTTCTTT,CSVGRTVNTEAFF
.,TRBJ2-5,.,TRBV24-1,TGTGCCACCAGTGATCCCGACGCCGACCCTGACAGCCAAGAGACCCAGTACTTC,CATSDPDADPDSQETQYF
TRBD2,TRBJ2-1,once,TRBV7-2,TGTGCCAGCAGCTTCTTGTCCCTGTCGGCGGGAGTGGGTGAGCAGTTCTTC,CASSFLSLSAGVGEQFF
TRBD1,TRBJ2-7,few,TRBV27,TGTGCCAGCAGTCCGGGGACAGGGAGCTCCTACGAGCAGTACTTC,CASSPGTGSSYEQYF
.,TRBJ2-1,.,TRBV12-3/TRBV12-4,TGTGCCAGCAGTTTAGGCAGGGCCCACCACAATGAGCAGTTCTTC,CASSLGRAHHNEQFF
TRBD1,TRBJ1-5,.,TRBV24-1,TGTGCCACCAGTGAGAGTGGGACAGGGGGCAATCAGCCCCAGCATTTT,CATSESGTGGNQPQHF
.,TRBJ2-1,.,TRBV6-1,TGTGCCAGCAGTGAAGAGGAGAGCTCCTACAATGAGCAGTTCTTC,CASSEEESSYNEQFF
TRBD2,TRBJ2-1,.,TRBV5-1,TGCGCCAGCAGCTTGGGGACTAGCGGGAGAAGGGACAAGCAGTTCTTC,CASSLGTSGRRDKQFF
.,TRBJ2-7,.,TRBV18,TGTGCCAGCTCACCGAAGGACGGAACCTACGAGCAGTACTTC,CASSPKDGTYEQYF
.,TRBJ2-5,once,TRBV18,TGTGCCAGCTCACCACCAACTCGTGAGACCCAGTACTTC,CASSPPTRETQYF
.,TRBJ2-2,.,TRBV27,TGTGCCAGCAGTTTATGGAGGGCTGGTCCCGGGGAGCTGTTTTTT,CASSLWRAGPGELFF
.,TRBJ2-7,.,TRBV6-5,TGTGCCTCCCGGGCTATAGGGTTCTACGAGCAGTACTTC,CASRAIGFYEQYF
TRBD1,TRBJ1-1,.,TRBV30,TGTGCCTGGAGTGCAGGGACAGATCTTGAAGCTTTCTTT,CAWSAGTDLEAFF
.,TRBJ2-3,.,TRBV29-1,TGCAGCGTTGACAGGACCACAGATACGCAGTATTTT,CSVDRTTDTQYF
.,TRBJ1-2,.,TRBV29-1,TGCAGCGTTCGAGGGTTAGCTAACTATGGCTACACCTTC,CSVRGLANYGYTF
.,TRBJ2-3,.,TRBV3-1,TGTGCCAGCAGCCAAGTACTGGGCGGTACGCAGTATTTT,CASSQVLGGTQYF
.,TRBJ2-7,.,TRBV28,TGTGCCAGCAGTTTAGAAGTAGGCTACGAGCAGTACTTC,CASSLEVGYEQYF
.,TRBJ2-3,.,TRBV6-2/TRBV6-3,TGTGCCAGCAGCGACGGACTGACCACAGATACGCAGTATTTT,CASSDGLTTDTQYF
.,TRBJ2-1,.,TRBV6-5,TGTGCCAGCAGCCGGTGGACAGCCGGCCTCAATGAGCAGTTCTTC,CASSRWTAGLNEQFF
.,TRBJ2-7,once,TRBV3-1,TGTGCCAGCAGCCAAGCCCCACTCTCCTACGAGCAGTACTTC,CASSQAPLSYEQYF
.,TRBJ2-3,.,TRBV3-1,TGTGCCAGCACTAACACAGATACGCAGTATTTT,CASTNTDTQYF
TRBD2,TRBJ2-1,.,TRBV29-1,TGCAGCGTTGAAGTGAAGCTAGCGGGAGGACGGGCCTACAATGAGCAGTTCTTC,CSVEVKLAGGRAYNEQFF
.,TRBJ2-7,once,TRBV9,TGTGCCAGCTCTAAGGAGGGGGAGGCAACCTACGAGCAGTACTTC,CASSKEGEATYEQYF
.,TRBJ2-2,.,TRBV24-1,TGTGCCACCAGTGAGAACACCGGGGAGCTGTTTTTT,CATSENTGELFF
.,TRBJ2-2,.,TRBV19,TGTGCCAGCGGAGGCGCGGTGTCCGGGGAGCTGTTTTTT,CASGGAVSGELFF
.,TRBJ2-3,.,TRBV12-3/TRBV12-4,TGTGCCAGCAGCCTGACAGCCCCCACAGATACGCAGTATTTT,CASSLTAPTDTQYF
.,TRBJ1-2,.,TRBV13,TGTGCCAGCAGCTTCCGTGGAAAAAGACAGGTTGTTGGTGGCTACACCTTC,CASSFRGKRQVVGGYTF
.,TRBJ2-3,.,TRBV4-2,TGTGCCAGCAGCCAAGTCGACGGGAGAGGAGGAGATACGCAGTATTTT,CASSQVDGRGGDTQYF
TRBD2,TRBJ2-4,.,TRBV7-9,TGTGCCAGCAGCGCGGGGGGCGTAAGGAACATTCAGTACTTC,CASSAGGVRNIQYF
.,TRBJ1-2,.,TRBV29-1,TGCAGCGTTCAGACAGTTAACTATGGCTACACCTTC,CSVQTVNYGYTF
TRBD1,TRBJ2-3,.,TRBV12-3/TRBV12-4,TGTGCCAGCCGACCCACAGGGGGAGATACGCAGTATTTT,CASRPTGGDTQYF
.,TRBJ2-3,.,TRBV7-2,TGTGCCAGCAGCTTAGATGGCAGGGCGGGTGATACGCAGTATTTT,CASSLDGRAGDTQYF
.,TRBJ2-1,once,TRBV24-1,TGTGCCACCAGTGATTTTGGGGCCGCCAGCGGCCCCTACAATGAGCAGTTCTTC,CATSDFGAASGPYNEQFF
TRBD2,TRBJ2-1,.,TRBV15,TGTGCCACCACCCTGACTAGCGTAAATCCTAATGAGCAGTTCTTC,CATTLTSVNPNEQFF
.,TRBJ2-3,.,TRBV20-1,TGCAGTGCCCCCCCCACCCTTGGCAGCACAGATACGCAGTATTTT,CSAPPTLGSTDTQYF
.,TRBJ2-3,.,TRBV6-5,TGTGCCAGCAGTTACTCGATCACTAGCACAGATACGCAGTATTTT,CASSYSITSTDTQYF
TRBD2,TRBJ2-1,.,TRBV18,TGTGCCAGCTCACCCAGTACTAGCGGGAGAGACAATGAGCAGTTCTTC,CASSPSTSGRDNEQFF
.,TRBJ2-2,.,TRBV29-1,TGCAGCGTTGCCGGGTGGGACACCGGGGAGCTGTTTTTT,CSVAGWDTGELFF
.,TRBJ2-7,.,TRBV20-1,TGCAGTGCCTCGACAGATCCGGGCTCCTACGAGCAGTACTTC,CSASTDPGSYEQYF
TRBD1,TRBJ2-5,.,TRBV4-2,TGTGCCAGCAGCCAAGACGGACAGGGGAGGACAGAGACCCAGTACTTC,CASSQDGQGRTETQYF
TRBD1,TRBJ2-7,.,TRBV20-1,TGCAGTGCTAGAGATGGACAGGGGACGCAACGGGAGCAGTACTTC,CSARDGQGTQREQYF
.,TRBJ2-7,.,TRBV5-1,TGCGCCAGCAGAGGACAGTCCCACTACGAGCAGTACTTC,CASRGQSHYEQYF
TRBD1,TRBJ2-4,.,TRBV9,TGTGCCAGCAGCGTAGGGACAGGCCACGACATTCAGTACTTC,CASSVGTGHDIQYF
.,TRBJ2-1,.,TRBV14,TGTGCCAGCAGCCAAACGCGGAAGCCCTACAATGAGCAGTTCTTC,CASSQTRKPYNEQFF
.,TRBJ1-4,.,TRBV12-3/TRBV12-4,TGTGCCAGCAGTTTGTGGGGGAATGAAAAACTGTTTTTT,CASSLWGNEKLFF
.,TRBJ2-4,.,TRBV30,TGTGCCTGGAGTAGCGGCGGACTAAACATTCAGTACTTC,CAWSSGGLNIQYF
.,TRBJ1-3,.,TRBV29-1,TGCAGCGTTGAGCTGGCACACTCTGGAAACACCATATATTTT,CSVELAHSGNTIYF
.,TRBJ2-2,.,TRBV4-1,TGCGCCAGCAGCCAAGTTGGGGGCGGCGGGGAGCTGTTTTTT,CASSQVGGGGELFF
.,TRBJ2-1,.,TRBV4-1,TGCGCCAGCAGCGGGTACCGAAACAATGAGCAGTTCTTC,CASSGYRNNEQFF
.,TRBJ1-5,.,TRBV20-1,TGCAGTGCTCCGAGCCAGGGGACCCGCAATCAGCCCCAGCATTTT,CSAPSQGTRNQPQHF
TRBD2,TRBJ2-1,.,TRBV29-1,TGCAGCGTTGAGGGACTAGCGAAATACAATGAGCAGTTCTTC,CSVEGLAKYNEQFF
TRBD2,TRBJ2-1,.,TRBV12-3/TRBV12-4,TGTGCCTCAAAGGGACTAGCGGAGGACAATGAGCAGTTCTTC,CASKGLAEDNEQFF